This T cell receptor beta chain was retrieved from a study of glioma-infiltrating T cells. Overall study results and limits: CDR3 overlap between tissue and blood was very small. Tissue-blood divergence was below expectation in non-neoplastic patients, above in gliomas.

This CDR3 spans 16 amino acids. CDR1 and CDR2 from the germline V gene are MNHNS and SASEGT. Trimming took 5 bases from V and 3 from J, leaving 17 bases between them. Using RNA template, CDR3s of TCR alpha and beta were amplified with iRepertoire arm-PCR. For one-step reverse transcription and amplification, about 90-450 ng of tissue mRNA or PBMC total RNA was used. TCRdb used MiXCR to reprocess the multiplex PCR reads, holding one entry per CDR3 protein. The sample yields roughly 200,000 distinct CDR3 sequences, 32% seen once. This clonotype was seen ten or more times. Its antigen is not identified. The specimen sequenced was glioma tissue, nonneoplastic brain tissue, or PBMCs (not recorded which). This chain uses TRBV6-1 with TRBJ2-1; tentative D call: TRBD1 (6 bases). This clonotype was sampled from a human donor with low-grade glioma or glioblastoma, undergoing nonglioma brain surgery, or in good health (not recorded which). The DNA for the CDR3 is TGTGCCAGCAGTCCGCCCCTTCAGGGGAACTACAATGAGCAGTTCTTC. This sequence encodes CASSPPLQGNYNEQFF.